A selection of T cell receptor beta chains follows, all from one sample in a study of blood T cell repertoires in COVID-19. Clones were read by immunoSEQ multiplex PCR, and TCRdb kept only the in-frame ones, dropping some. The sample has around 74,000 clones; about nine tenths are singletons. Material: peripheral blood. These receptors all come from an elderly woman with active or convalescent COVID-19. The CDR3 runs from the conserved cysteine through the conserved F or W. Fields, in order: J gene, V gene, CDR3 protein.

>TRBJ2-3|TRBV7-3
CASSPSGGADTQYF
>TRBJ1-5|TRBV25-1
CASSQVDSNQPQHF
>TRBJ1-3|TRBV28
CASSPPDRYSGNTIYF
>TRBJ1-5|TRBV19
CASNIRPQHF
>TRBJ1-1|TRBV28
CASSLRGTVRGSEAFF
>TRBJ1-5|TRBV9
CASSSGRGDQPQHF
>TRBJ1-1|TRBV11-2
CASSLGLHHTEAFF
>TRBJ1-5|TRBV25-1
CASSELGSQPQHF
>TRBJ1-1|TRBV7-9
CASSLEGDTEAFF
>TRBJ1-6|TRBV7-9
CASSPQDRENSPLHF
>TRBJ2-3|TRBV24-1
CATSSFGGAGVADTQYF
>TRBJ2-2|TRBV3-1/TRBV3-2
CASSPWTSENTGELFF
>TRBJ1-4|TRBV19
CASEDRDNEKLFF
>TRBJ2-2|TRBV5-5
CASSYRVNTGELFF
>TRBJ2-1|TRBV6-5
CASSYRTSGGHNEQFF
>TRBJ2-1|TRBV7-8
CASSKDRGSYNEQFF
>TRBJ1-6|TRBV7-9
CASSLEGANSPLHF
>TRBJ1-2|TRBV28
CASSSTGVSLYGYTF
>TRBJ1-1|TRBV11-2
CASSFDRGREAFF
>TRBJ2-7|TRBV28
CASNRRGGAFLSYEQYF
>TRBJ2-1|TRBV7-2
CASRRGRASFYNEQFF
>TRBJ2-7|TRBV18
CASSPPSGEQYF
>TRBJ1-6|TRBV3-1/TRBV3-2
CASSQATGSPLHF
>TRBJ2-5|TRBV5-4
CASIGQGKTQYF
>TRBJ1-5|TRBV6-1
CASSESGGHNQPQHF
>TRBJ2-7|TRBV4-1
CASSHGQGAYEQYF
>TRBJ1-1|TRBV9
CASSVEGGGRRDTEAFF
>TRBJ1-1|TRBV19
CASSTQYIPEAFF
>TRBJ1-1|TRBV14
CASRPQVMNTEAFF
>TRBJ2-7|TRBV5-5
CASSPDGTGDEQYF
>TRBJ2-1|TRBV11-2
CASRNPGRTESYNEQFF
>TRBJ2-1|TRBV28
CASREAASSYNEQFF
>TRBJ2-1|TRBV5-6
CASSLNGFPSYNEQFF
>TRBJ2-3|TRBV6-5
CASSSKRGGADTQYF
>TRBJ2-7|TRBV7-7
CASSLGPPGEGEQYF
>TRBJ1-4|TRBV9
CASSVSRNNEKLFF
>TRBJ2-5|TRBV7-2
CASSFVTGESETQYF
>TRBJ2-7|TRBV29-1
CSVRQGKLYEQYF
>TRBJ1-5|TRBV28
CASRAGGRQPQHF
>TRBJ2-6|TRBV20-1
CSASQVSGANVLTF
>TRBJ1-4|TRBV21-1
CASSKALSGQGGPTNEKLFF
>TRBJ1-5|TRBV4-1
CASSQTDRYSNQPQHF
>TRBJ1-2|TRBV7-9
CASSHPGSGRGYTF
>TRBJ2-7|TRBV7-9
CASSSLVSGGAYEQYF
>TRBJ2-3|TRBV25-1
CASSEYRRGGTDTQYF
>TRBJ1-3|TRBV6-6
CASRQGGSSGNTIYF
>TRBJ1-2|TRBV28
CASSLYEIKDGYTF
>TRBJ1-2|TRBV6-5
CASSYSQGNYGYTF
>TRBJ2-7|TRBV11-1
CASSRAYRENEQYF
>TRBJ2-2|TRBV7-9
CASSFGTPNTGELFF